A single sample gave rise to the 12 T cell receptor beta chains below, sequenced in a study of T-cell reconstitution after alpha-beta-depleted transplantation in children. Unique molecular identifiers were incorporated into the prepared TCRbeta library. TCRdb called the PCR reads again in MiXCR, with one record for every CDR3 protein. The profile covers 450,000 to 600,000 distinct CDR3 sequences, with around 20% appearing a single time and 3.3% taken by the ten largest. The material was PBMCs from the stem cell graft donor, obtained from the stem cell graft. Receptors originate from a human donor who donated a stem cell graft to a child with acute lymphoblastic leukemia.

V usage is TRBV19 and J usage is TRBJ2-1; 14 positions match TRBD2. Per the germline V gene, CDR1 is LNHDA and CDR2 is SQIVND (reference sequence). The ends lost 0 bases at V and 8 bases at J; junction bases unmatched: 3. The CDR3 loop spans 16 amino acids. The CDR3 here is CASSIEGTSGRDEQFF. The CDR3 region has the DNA TGTGCCAGTAGTATAGAAGGGACTAGCGGGAGAGATGAGCAGTTCTTC.

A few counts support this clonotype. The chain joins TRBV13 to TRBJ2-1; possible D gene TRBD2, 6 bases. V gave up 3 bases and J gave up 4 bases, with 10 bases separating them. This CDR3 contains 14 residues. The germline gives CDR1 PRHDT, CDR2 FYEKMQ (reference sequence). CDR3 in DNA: TGTGCCAGCAGCTTGACGCGGGGTTACAATGAGCAGTTCTTC. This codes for CASSLTRGYNEQFF.

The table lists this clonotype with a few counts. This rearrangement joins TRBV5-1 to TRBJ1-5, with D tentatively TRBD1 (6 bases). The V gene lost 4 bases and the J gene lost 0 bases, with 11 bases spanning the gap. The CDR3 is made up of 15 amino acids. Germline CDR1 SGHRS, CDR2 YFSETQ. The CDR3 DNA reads TGCGCCAGCAGCGACGGACAGTTTAGCAATCAGCCCCAGCATTTT. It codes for CASSDGQFSNQPQHF.

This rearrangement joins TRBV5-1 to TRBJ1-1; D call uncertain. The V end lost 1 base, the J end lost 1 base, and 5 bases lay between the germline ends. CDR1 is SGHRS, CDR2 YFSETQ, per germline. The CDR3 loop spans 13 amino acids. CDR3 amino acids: CASSLFPNTEAFF. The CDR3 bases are TGCGCCAGCAGCTTGTTTCCGAACACTGAAGCTTTCTTT. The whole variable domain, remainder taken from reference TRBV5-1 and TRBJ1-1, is KAGVTQTPRYLIKTRGQQVTLSCSPISGHRSVSWYQQTPGQGLQFLFEYFSETQRNKGNFPGRFSGRQFSNSRSEMNVSTLELGDSALYLCASSLFPNTEAFFGQGTRLTVV.

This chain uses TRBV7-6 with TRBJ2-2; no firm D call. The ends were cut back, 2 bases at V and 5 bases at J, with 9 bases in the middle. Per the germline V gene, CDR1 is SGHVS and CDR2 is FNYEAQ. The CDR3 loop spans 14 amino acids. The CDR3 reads CASSLRSETGELFF. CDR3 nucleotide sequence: TGTGCCAGCAGCTTACGATCTGAAACCGGGGAGCTGTTTTTT.

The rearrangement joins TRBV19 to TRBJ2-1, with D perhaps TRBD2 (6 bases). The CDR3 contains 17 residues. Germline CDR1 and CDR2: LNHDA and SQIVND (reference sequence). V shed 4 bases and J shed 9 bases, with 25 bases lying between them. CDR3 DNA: TGTGCCAGTAGTACCGGATTAAGAGGTGGAGGGTCCGGTGAGCAGTTCTTC. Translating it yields CASSTGLRGGGSGEQFF.

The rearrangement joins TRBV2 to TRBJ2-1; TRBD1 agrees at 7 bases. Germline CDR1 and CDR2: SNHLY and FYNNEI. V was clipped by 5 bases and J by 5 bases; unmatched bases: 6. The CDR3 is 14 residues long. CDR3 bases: TGTGCCAGCAGTACCCGGACAGGCGACAATGAGCAGTTCTTC. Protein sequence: CASSTRTGDNEQFF.

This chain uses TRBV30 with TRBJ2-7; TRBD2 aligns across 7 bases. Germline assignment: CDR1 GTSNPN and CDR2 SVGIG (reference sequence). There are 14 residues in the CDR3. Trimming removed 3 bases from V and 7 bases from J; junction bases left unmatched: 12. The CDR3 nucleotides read TGTGCCTGGAGCCCCGTCCCACTGGGGGGGGAGCAGTACTTC. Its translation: CAWSPVPLGGEQYF.

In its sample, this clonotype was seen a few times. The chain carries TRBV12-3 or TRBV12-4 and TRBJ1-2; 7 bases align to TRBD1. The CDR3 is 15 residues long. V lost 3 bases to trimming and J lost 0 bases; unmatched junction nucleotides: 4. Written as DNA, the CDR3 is TGTGCCAGCAGTTTCGGGGACAGCCCTAACTATGGCTACACCTTC. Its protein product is CASSFGDSPNYGYTF.

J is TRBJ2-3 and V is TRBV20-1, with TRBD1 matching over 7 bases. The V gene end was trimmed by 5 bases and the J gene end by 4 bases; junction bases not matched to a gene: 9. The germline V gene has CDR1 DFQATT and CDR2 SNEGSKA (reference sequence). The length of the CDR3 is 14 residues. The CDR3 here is CSAPNRGLADTQYF. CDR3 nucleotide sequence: TGCAGTGCTCCAAACAGGGGTCTGGCAGATACGCAGTATTTT.

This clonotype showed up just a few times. The CDR3 protein is CASSVEGRTGGGYTEAFF. The CDR3 nucleotides read TGTGCCAGCAGCGTAGAGGGGCGGACAGGGGGCGGGTACACTGAAGCTTTCTTT. The rearrangement links TRBV9 to TRBJ1-1, with 11 bases fitting TRBD1. V gave up 0 bases and J gave up 3 bases; unmatched junction bases: 10. The germline gives CDR1 SGDLS, CDR2 YYNGEE. The CDR3 totals 18 residues.

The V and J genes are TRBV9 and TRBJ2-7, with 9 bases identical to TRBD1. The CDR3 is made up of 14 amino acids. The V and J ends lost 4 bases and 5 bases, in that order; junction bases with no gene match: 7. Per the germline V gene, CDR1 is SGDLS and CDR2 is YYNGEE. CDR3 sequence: CASSLTGGWDEQYF. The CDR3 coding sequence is TGTGCCAGCAGCCTTACAGGGGGCTGGGACGAGCAGTACTTC.